This T cell receptor (beta chain) is drawn from a study of T cell changes during pregnancy in multiple sclerosis. This clone is a singleton in its sample. Assay: immunoSEQ multiplex PCR; the TCRdb copy retains only in-frame clones and omits some. The sample has some 60,000 clones, more than 85% seen once. The CDR3 consists of 14 residues. V shed 3 bases and J shed 4 bases, with 12 bases lying between them. In germline, CDR1 is SEHNR, CDR2 FQNEAQ (reference sequence). The chain employs TRBV7-9 and TRBJ1-1; D gene unclear. Sequenced here: CD4+ T cells from peripheral blood mononuclear cells, sampled in the third trimester of pregnancy. This sequence was found in a female donor with multiple sclerosis, enrolled in a pregnancy study. The CDR3 loop is CASSFVGSGTEAFF. The CDR3 bases are TGTGCCAGCAGCTTTGTCGGGTCGGGCACTGAAGCTTTCTTT.